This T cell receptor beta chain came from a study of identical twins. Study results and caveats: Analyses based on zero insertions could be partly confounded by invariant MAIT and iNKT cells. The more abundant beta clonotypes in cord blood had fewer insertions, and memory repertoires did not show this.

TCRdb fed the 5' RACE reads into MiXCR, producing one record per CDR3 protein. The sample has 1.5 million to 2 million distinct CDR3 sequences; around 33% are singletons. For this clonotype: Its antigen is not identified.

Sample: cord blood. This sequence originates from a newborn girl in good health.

This CDR3 is CASSLTGRGELFF. Written as DNA, the CDR3 is TGTGCCAGCAGCTTAACGGGCCGCGGGGAGCTGTTTTTT. The chain links TRBV7-2 to TRBJ2-2; D gene unclear. The CDR3 has 13 residues. V dropped 2 bases and J dropped 7 bases, with 8 bases sitting between them. The germline V gene encodes CDR1 SGHTA and CDR2 FQGNSA.